Here is one TCR beta chain with its context. Its antigen is unidentified. Assay: immunoSEQ multiplex PCR; the TCRdb copy retains only in-frame clones and omits some. The sample includes nearly 50,000 clones, 70% to 90% seen only once; the top ten take 40% to 55%. These data are taken from a study of OX40 agonist ivuxolimab in advanced cancers. General study findings and limits: More expanded clones were found, on average, in CD8+ than in CD4+ T cells.

Germline assignment: CDR1 SGHDT and CDR2 YYEEEE. The CDR3 has 15 amino acids. V was cut by 4 bases and J by 4 bases, with 15 bases left in between. At cycle 4 day 1, cycle 7 day 1, and baseline, blood was sampled. The source material was CD4+ or CD8+ T cells sorted from blood, sampled in a trial of the OX40 agonist ivuxolimab. The TCR sequence derives from an adult with an advanced solid tumor such as melanoma, head and neck, liver or kidney cancer. The J gene is TRBJ2-1, the V gene TRBV5-6, with TRBD1 as a possible D gene (7 bases). The CDR3 loop reads CASSRGAGGYNEQFF. Written as DNA, the CDR3 is TGTGCCAGCAGCCGCGGGGCAGGGGGATACAATGAGCAGTTCTTC.